This T cell receptor (beta chain) is from a study of blood T cell repertoires in COVID-19. The junction had 9 bases not matched to a gene; V was cut back by 7 bases and J by 8 bases. CDR1 and CDR2 (germline): SEHNR, FQNEAQ (reference sequence). The CDR3 consists of 13 residues. TCRdb's copy holds only in-frame clones and misses some; the assay was immunoSEQ multiplex PCR. The sample gives approximately 240,000 clones, about nine tenths of which show up once; about 6% is in the top ten. Participants were aged about 18 to 90 years, lived in 20 to 30 US areas, and enrolled virtually. The material sequenced was PBMCs or T cells enriched from blood (not recorded which). This chain links TRBV7-9 with TRBJ1-2; 8 bases align to TRBD1. This TCR derives from a woman in her 30s with acute COVID-19. The CDR3 sequence: CASNYFDRGGYTF. The CDR3 DNA reads as TGTGCCAGCAACTACTTTGACAGGGGAGGCTACACCTTC.